This record covers a single TCR beta chain. The CDR3 extends over 15 amino acids. Germline CDR1 WSHSY, CDR2 SAAADI. V was clipped by 6 bases and J by 8 bases; unmatched bases: 9. In the original workflow: By means of reference gene primer amplification, nucleated cell counts were estimated. Clones were sequenced by immunoSEQ multiplex PCR, and TCRdb holds only the in-frame ones, with some missing. The V and J calls and clone size come from that table; D and trimming were worked out from the DNA. The sample carries about 530,000 clones, roughly 91% recorded once. The data belong to a study of blood T cell repertoires in COVID-19. Across the study: Acute and convalescent COVID-19 samples came from the United States, Italy and Spain. T cells, B-cell-depleted T cells, or PBMCs supplied cDNA or gDNA.

In Seattle, patients joined the study during active infection and were tracked longitudinally. The V call is TRBV10-2, the J call TRBJ2-1, with 11 bases aligning to TRBD2. The origin of this receptor is a woman aged 45-60 years with COVID-19, enrolled during active disease. What was sequenced was peripheral blood. Here the CDR3 DNA reads TGCGCCAGCAGGGCGGGTAGCGGGGGGGCATATGAGCAGTTCTTC. Protein: CASRAGSGGAYEQFF.